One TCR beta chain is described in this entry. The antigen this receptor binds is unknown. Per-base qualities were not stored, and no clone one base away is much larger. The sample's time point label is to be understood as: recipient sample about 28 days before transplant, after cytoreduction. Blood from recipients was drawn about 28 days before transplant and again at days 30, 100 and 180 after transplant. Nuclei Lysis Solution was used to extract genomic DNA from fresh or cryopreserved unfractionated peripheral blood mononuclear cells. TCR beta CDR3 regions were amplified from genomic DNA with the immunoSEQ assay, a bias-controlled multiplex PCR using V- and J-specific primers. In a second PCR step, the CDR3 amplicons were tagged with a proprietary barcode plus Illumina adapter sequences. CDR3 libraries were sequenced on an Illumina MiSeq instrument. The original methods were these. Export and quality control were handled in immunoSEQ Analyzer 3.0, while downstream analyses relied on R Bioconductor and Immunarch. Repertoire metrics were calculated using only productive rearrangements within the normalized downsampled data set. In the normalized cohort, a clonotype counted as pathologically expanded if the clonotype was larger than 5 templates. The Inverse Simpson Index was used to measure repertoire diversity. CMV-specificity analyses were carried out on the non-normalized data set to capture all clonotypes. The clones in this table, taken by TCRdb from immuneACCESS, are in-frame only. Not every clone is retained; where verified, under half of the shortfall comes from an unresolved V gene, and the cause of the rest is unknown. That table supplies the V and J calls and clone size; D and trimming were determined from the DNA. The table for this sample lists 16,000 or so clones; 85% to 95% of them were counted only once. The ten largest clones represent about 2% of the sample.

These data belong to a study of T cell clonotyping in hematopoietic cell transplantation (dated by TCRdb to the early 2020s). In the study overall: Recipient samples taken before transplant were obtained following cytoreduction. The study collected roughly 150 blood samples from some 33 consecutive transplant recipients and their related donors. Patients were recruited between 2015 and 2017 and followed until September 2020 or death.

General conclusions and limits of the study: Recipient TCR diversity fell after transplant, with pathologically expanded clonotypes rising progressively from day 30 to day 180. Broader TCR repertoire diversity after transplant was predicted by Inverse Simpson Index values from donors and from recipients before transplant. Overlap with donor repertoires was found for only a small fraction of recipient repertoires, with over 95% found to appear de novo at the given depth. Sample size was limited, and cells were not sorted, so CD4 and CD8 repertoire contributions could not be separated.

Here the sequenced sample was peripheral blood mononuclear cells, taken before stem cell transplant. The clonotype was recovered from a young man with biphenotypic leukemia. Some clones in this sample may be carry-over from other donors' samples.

CDR3 sequence: CASSRDSQETQYF. The sequenced DNA: TGTGCCAGCAGCCGGGACAGCCAAGAGACCCAGTACTTC. This sequence uses TRBV9 and TRBJ2-5, and 7 junctional nucleotides match TRBD1. V has 4 bases trimmed and J has 1 base trimmed; junction bases matching no gene number 1. The CDR3 contains 13 residues, cysteine and phenylalanine counted. The kept DNA is CDR3 alone, 39 bases in frame from the first base. CDR1 SGDLS and CDR2 YYNGEE are derived from the germline V gene.